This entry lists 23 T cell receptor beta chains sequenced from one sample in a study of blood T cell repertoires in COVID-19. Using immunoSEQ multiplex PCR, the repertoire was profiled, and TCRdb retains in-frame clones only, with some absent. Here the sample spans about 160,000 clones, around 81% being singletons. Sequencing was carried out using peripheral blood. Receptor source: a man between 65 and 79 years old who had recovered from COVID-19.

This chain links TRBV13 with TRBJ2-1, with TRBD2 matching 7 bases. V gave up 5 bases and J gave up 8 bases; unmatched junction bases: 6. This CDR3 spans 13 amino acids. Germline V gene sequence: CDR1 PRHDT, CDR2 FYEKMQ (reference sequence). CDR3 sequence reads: CASSLRGVYEQFF. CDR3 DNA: TGTGCCAGCAGCCTCCGGGGGGTCTATGAGCAGTTCTTC.

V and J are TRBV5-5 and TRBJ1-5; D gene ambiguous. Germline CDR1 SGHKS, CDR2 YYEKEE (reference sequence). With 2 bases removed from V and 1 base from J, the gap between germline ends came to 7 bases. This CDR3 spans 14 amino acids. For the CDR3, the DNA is TGTGCCAGCAGCTTAAGGGAGAGCAATCAGCCCCAGCATTTT. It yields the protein CASSLRESNQPQHF.

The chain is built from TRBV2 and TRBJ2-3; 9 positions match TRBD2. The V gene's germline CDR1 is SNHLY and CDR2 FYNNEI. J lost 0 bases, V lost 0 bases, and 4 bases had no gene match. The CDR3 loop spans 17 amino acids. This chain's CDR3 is CASSEARAGGSTDTQYF. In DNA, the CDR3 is TGTGCCAGCAGTGAAGCCCGAGCGGGGGGTAGCACAGATACGCAGTATTTT.

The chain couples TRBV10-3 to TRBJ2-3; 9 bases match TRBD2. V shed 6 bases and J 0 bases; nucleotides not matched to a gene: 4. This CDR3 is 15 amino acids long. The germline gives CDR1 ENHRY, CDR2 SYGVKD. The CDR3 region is CAIRTSGPSTDTQYF. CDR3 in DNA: TGTGCCATCAGAACTAGCGGGCCGAGCACAGATACGCAGTATTTT.

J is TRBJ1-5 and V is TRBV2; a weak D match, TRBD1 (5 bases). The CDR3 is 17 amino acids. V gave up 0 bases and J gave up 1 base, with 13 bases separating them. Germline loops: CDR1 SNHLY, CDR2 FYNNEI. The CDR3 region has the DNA TGTGCCAGCAGTGAAGCGCTTTGGGGCGTGAGCAATCAGCCCCAGCATTTT. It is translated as CASSEALWGVSNQPQHF.

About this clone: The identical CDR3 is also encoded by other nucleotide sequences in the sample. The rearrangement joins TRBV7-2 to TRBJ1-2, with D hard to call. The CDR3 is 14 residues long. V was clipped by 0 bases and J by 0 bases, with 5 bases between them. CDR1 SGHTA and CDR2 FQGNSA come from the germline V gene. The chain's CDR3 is CASSLAGANYGYTF. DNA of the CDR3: TGTGCCAGCAGCTTAGCTGGAGCTAACTATGGCTACACCTTC.

CDR3 nucleotides: TGTGCCACCAGCAGAGATTTGGGACAGTTGAACACTGAAGCTTTCTTT. It is translated as CATSRDLGQLNTEAFF. The rearrangement links TRBV15 to TRBJ1-1; 7 bases fit TRBD1. The CDR3 is made up of 16 amino acids. J gave up 0 bases and V 0 bases, and 4 bases lay outside the gene matches. Germline CDR1 is LNHNV and CDR2 is YYDKDF (reference sequence).

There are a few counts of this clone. CDR3 sequence (DNA): TGCGCCAGCAGCTTGGCAGGAAATCAGCCCCAGCATTTT. The encoded protein is CASSLAGNQPQHF. The J gene is TRBJ1-5, the V gene TRBV5-1, with D unclear. The V gene lost 0 bases and the J gene lost 4 bases, with 5 bases spanning the gap. CDR1 is SGHRS and CDR2 is YFSETQ in the germline V gene. This CDR3 has 13 amino acids.

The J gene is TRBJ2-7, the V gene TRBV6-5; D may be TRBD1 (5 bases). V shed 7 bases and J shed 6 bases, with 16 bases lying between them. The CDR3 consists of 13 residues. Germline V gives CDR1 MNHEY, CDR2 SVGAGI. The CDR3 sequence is CASMTEQTGEQYF. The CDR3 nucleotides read TGTGCCAGCATGACAGAGCAAACGGGCGAGCAGTACTTC.

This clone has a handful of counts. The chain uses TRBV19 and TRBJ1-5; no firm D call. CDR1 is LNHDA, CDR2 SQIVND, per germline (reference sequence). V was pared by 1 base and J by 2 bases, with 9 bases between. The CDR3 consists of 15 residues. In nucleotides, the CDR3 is TGTGCCAGTAGTATAGGAATTATAGGCAATCAGCCCCAGCATTTT. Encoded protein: CASSIGIIGNQPQHF. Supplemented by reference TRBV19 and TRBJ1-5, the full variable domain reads DGGITQSPKYLFRKEGQNVTLSCEQNLNHDAMYWYRQDPGQGLRLIYYSQIVNDFQKGDIAEGYSVSREKKESFPLTVTSAQKNPTAFYLCASSIGIIGNQPQHFGDGTRLSIL.

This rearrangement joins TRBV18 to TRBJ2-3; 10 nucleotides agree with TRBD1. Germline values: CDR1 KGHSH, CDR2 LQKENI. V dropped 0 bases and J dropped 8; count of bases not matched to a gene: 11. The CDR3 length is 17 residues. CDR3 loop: CASSPPLTGGIHGTQYF. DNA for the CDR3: TGTGCCAGCTCACCACCCCTGACAGGGGGCATCCACGGTACGCAGTATTTT.

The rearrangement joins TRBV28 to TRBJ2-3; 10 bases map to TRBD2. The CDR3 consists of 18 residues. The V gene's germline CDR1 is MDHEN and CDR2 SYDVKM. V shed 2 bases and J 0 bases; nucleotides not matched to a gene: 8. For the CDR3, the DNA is TGTGCCAGCAGTTTAAGACCGGGGACTAGCGAGAGCACAGATACGCAGTATTTT. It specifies CASSLRPGTSESTDTQYF.

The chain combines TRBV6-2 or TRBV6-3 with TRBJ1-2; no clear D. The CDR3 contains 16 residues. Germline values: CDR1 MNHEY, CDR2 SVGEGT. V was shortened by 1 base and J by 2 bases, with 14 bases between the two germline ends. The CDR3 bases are TGTGCCAGCAGTTACTTAATGGACGGGAGGAACTATGGCTACACCTTC. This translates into CASSYLMDGRNYGYTF.

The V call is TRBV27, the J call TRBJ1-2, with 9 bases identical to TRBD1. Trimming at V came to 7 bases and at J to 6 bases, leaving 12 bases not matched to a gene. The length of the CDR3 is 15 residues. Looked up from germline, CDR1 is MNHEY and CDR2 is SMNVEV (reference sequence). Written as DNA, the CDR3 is TGTGCCAGCACCCCCCTGGGACAGGGAAACGATGGCTACACCTTC. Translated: CASTPLGQGNDGYTF.

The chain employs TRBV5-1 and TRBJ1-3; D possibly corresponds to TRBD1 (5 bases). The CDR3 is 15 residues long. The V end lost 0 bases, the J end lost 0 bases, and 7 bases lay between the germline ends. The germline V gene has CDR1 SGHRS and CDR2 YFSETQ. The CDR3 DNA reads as TGCGCCAGCAGCTTGGTAGGGGACTCTGGAAACACCATATATTTT. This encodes CASSLVGDSGNTIYF.

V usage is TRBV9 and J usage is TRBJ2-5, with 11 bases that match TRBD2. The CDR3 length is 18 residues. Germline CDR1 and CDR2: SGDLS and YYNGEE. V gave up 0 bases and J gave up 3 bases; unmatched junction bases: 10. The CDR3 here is CASSVEPRVTSGKETQYF. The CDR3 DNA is TGTGCCAGCAGCGTAGAACCGCGCGTGACTAGCGGGAAAGAGACCCAGTACTTC.

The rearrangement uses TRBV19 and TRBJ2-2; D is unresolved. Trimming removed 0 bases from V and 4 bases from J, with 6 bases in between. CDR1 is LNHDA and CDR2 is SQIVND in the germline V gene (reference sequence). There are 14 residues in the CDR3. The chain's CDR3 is CASSIEGRTGELFF. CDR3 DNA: TGTGCCAGTAGTATAGAGGGCCGCACCGGGGAGCTGTTTTTT.

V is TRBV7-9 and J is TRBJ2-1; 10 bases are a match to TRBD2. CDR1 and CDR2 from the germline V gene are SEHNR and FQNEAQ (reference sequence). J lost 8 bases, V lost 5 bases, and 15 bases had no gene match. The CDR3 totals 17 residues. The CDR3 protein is CASSPWGGASGGDEQFF. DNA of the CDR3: TGTGCCAGCAGCCCCTGGGGGGGGGCTAGCGGGGGCGATGAGCAGTTCTTC.

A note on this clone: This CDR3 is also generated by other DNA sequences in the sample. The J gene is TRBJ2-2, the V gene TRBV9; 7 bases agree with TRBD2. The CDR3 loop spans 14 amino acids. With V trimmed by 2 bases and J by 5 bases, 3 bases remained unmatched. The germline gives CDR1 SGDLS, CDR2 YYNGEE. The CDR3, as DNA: TGTGCCAGCAGCGTGTCGGGGGGAACCGGGGAGCTGTTTTTT. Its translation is CASSVSGGTGELFF.

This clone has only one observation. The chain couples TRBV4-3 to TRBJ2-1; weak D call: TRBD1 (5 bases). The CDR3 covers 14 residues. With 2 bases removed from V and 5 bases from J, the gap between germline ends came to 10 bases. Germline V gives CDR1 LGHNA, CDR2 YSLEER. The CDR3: CASSQSRQNNEQFF. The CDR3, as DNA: TGCGCCAGCAGCCAATCAAGACAGAACAATGAGCAGTTCTTC.

The CDR3 nucleotides are TGCAGTGCCCCGGGACAGGTTGAGCAGTTCTTC. Amino acid sequence: CSAPGQVEQFF. The chain is built from TRBV20-1 and TRBJ2-1, with TRBD1 matching over 8 bases. V lost 6 bases to trimming and J lost 9 bases; unmatched junction nucleotides: 4. Germline V lookup: CDR1 DFQATT, CDR2 SNEGSKA (reference sequence). CDR3 length: 11 residues.

CDR3 nucleotide sequence: TGTGCCAGCAGCTTACCTAGTGTAGCTTCGAACACCGGGGAGCTGTTTTTT. This encodes CASSLPSVASNTGELFF. V gene TRBV5-4 combines with J gene TRBJ2-2; D unresolved. The CDR3 runs to 17 residues. Trimming pared 2 bases from V and 0 bases from J, leaving 14 bases between. Germline values: CDR1 SGHNT, CDR2 YYREEE (reference sequence).

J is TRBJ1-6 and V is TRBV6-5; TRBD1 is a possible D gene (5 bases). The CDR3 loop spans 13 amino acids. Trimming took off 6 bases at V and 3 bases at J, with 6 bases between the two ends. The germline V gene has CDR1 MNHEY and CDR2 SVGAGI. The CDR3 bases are TGTGCCAGCAGCAGGGACTATAATTCACCCCTCCACTTT. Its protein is CASSRDYNSPLHF.